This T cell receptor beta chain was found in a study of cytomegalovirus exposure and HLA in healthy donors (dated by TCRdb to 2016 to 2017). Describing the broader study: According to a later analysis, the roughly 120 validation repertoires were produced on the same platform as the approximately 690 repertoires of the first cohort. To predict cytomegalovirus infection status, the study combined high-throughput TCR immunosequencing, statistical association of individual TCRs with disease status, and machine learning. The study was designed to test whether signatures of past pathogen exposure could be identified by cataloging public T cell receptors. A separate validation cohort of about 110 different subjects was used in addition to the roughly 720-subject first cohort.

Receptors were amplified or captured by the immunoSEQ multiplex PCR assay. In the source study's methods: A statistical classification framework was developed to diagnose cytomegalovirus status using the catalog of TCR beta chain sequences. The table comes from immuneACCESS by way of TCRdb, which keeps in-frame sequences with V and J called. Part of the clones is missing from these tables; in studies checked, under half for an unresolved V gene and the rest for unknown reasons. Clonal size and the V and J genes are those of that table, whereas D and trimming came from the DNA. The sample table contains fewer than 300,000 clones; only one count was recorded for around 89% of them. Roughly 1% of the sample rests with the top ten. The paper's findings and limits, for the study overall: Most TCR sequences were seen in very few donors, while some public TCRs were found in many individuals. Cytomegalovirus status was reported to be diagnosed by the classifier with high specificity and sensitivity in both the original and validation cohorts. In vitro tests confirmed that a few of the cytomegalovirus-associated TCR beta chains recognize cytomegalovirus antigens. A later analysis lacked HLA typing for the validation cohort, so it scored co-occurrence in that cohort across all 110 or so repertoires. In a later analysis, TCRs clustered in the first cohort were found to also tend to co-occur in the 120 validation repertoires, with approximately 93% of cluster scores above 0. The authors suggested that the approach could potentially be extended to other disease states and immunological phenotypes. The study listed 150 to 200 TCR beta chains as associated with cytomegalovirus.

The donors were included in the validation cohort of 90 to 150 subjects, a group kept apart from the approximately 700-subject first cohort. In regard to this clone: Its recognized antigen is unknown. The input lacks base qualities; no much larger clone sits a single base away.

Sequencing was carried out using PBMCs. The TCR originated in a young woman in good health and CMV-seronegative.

The DNA is TGTGCCAGCAGCTTAAACCCCGGGGGGGGGCCCAGAGTTGGCTACACCTTC. Translated, it gives CASSLNPGGGPRVGYTF. The sequence links TRBV7-3 to TRBJ1-2; the D segment could be TRBD1, given 6 matching bases. The CDR3 contains 17 residues, cysteine and phenylalanine counted. The retained sequence is limited to the CDR3, 51 bases, with the frame set at the first base. V is pared back by 1 base and J by 7 bases, with 22 bases lying between the germline termini. For CDR1 and CDR2, the germline V gene lists SGHTA and FQGTGA.